This entry features one T cell receptor (beta chain) sequence. Germline CDR1 MNHEY, CDR2 SMNVEV (reference sequence). The CDR3 consists of 14 residues. Deletions cut 6 bases from V and 6 bases from J, with 15 bases between. This sample was taken from a study of control samples from healthy donors and cancer patients. Sequenced by immunoSEQ multiplex PCR; TCRdb stores in-frame clones only, minus some. In the table there are roughly 170,000 clones, 85% to 95% of which are singletons. The genes are TRBV27 and TRBJ2-1, with D maybe TRBD1 (7 bases). The sequenced sample was blood. This sequence was found in a man in his late teens or twenties in good health. The DNA of the CDR3 is TGTGCCAGCAGGGCGGGAACAGGGGCCAATGAGCAGTTCTTC. It translates to CASRAGTGANEQFF.